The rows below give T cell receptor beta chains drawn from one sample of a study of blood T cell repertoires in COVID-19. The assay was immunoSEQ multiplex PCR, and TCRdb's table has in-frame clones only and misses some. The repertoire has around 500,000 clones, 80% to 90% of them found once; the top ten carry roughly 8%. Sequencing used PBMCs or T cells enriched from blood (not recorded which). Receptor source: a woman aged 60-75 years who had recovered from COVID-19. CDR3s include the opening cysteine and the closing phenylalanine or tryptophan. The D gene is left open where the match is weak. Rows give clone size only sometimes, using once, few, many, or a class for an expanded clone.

cdr3_aa: CASSLGGLAGYNEQFF
cdr3_nt: TGTGCCAGCAGCTTGGGGGGACTAGCGGGATACAATGAGCAGTTCTTC
clone_size: .
v_call: TRBV11-2
j_call: TRBJ2-1
d_call: TRBD2

cdr3_aa: CATSDFEPTQYF
cdr3_nt: TGTGCCACCAGTGATTTCGAGCCAACCCAGTACTTC
clone_size: .
v_call: TRBV24-1
j_call: TRBJ2-5
d_call: .

cdr3_aa: CASSSLVELGNTIYF
cdr3_nt: TGTGCCAGCAGCTCCCTCGTTGAGCTTGGAAACACCATATATTTT
clone_size: .
v_call: TRBV7-9
j_call: TRBJ1-3
d_call: .

cdr3_aa: CATSPVGSQETQYF
cdr3_nt: TGTGCCACCAGTCCGGTGGGCAGTCAAGAGACCCAGTACTTC
clone_size: .
v_call: TRBV24-1
j_call: TRBJ2-5
d_call: .

cdr3_aa: CASSLGVSSYEQYF
cdr3_nt: TGCGCCAGCAGCTTGGGCGTGAGCTCCTACGAGCAGTACTTC
clone_size: .
v_call: TRBV5-1
j_call: TRBJ2-7
d_call: .

cdr3_aa: CASSSVRELFF
cdr3_nt: TGTGCCAGCAGTTCTGTCCGGGAGCTGTTTTTT
clone_size: .
v_call: TRBV28
j_call: TRBJ2-2
d_call: .

cdr3_aa: CASSLASFGYTF
cdr3_nt: TGTGCCAGCAGCTTAGCCTCTTTTGGCTACACCTTC
clone_size: .
v_call: TRBV11-2
j_call: TRBJ1-2
d_call: .

cdr3_aa: CASSTPGQGAGYGYTF
cdr3_nt: TGTGCCAGTAGTACGCCGGGACAGGGGGCCGGCTATGGCTACACCTTC
clone_size: .
v_call: TRBV19
j_call: TRBJ1-2
d_call: TRBD1

cdr3_aa: CASSLAGQRSGNTIYF
cdr3_nt: TGTGCCAGCAGCTTGGCCGGACAGCGCTCTGGAAACACCATATATTTT
clone_size: few
v_call: TRBV5-4
j_call: TRBJ1-3
d_call: .

cdr3_aa: CASSLVLNQPQHF
cdr3_nt: TGTGCCAGCAGCTTAGTTCTAAATCAGCCCCAGCATTTT
clone_size: .
v_call: TRBV11-2
j_call: TRBJ1-5
d_call: .

cdr3_aa: CATGLGPHEQFF
cdr3_nt: TGTGCCACCGGACTAGGACCGCATGAGCAGTTCTTC
clone_size: .
v_call: TRBV24-1
j_call: TRBJ2-1
d_call: TRBD2

cdr3_aa: CASSYGTGGEKLFF
cdr3_nt: TGTGCCAGCAGTTACGGGACAGGGGGTGAAAAACTGTTTTTT
clone_size: .
v_call: TRBV6-5
j_call: TRBJ1-4
d_call: TRBD1

cdr3_aa: CSASRQGSYEQYF
cdr3_nt: TGCAGTGCTAGTCGGCAGGGGAGCTACGAGCAGTACTTC
clone_size: .
v_call: TRBV20-1
j_call: TRBJ2-7
d_call: .

cdr3_aa: CATRSPGSTEAFF
cdr3_nt: TGTGCCACCAGAAGCCCCGGGAGCACTGAAGCTTTCTTT
clone_size: .
v_call: TRBV6-5
j_call: TRBJ1-1
d_call: .

cdr3_aa: CASSESGRGDSPLHF
cdr3_nt: TGTGCCAGCAGTGAGTCGGGGAGGGGGGATTCACCCCTCCACTTT
clone_size: .
v_call: TRBV25-1
j_call: TRBJ1-6
d_call: .

cdr3_aa: CASSLAGTGLVYEQFF
cdr3_nt: TGTGCCAGCAGCTTGGCGGGGACAGGATTGGTATATGAGCAGTTCTTC
clone_size: .
v_call: TRBV5-6
j_call: TRBJ2-1
d_call: TRBD1

cdr3_aa: CASRDGLAGADEQFF
cdr3_nt: TGTGCCAGCAGGGACGGGCTAGCGGGGGCAGATGAGCAGTTCTTC
clone_size: .
v_call: TRBV13
j_call: TRBJ2-1
d_call: TRBD2

cdr3_aa: CASSFSSVHEQYF
cdr3_nt: TGTGCCAGCAGCTTTTCGTCTGTCCACGAGCAGTACTTC
clone_size: few
v_call: TRBV5-5
j_call: TRBJ2-7
d_call: .

cdr3_aa: CASGQDRGVGQPQHF
cdr3_nt: TGTGCTAGTGGCCAGGACAGGGGGGTCGGCCAGCCCCAGCATTTT
clone_size: .
v_call: TRBV12-5
j_call: TRBJ1-5
d_call: TRBD1

cdr3_aa: CASSLDRGGAQTQYF
cdr3_nt: TGTGCCAGCAGCTTAGATCGAGGAGGGGCGCAGACCCAGTACTTC
clone_size: .
v_call: TRBV11-2
j_call: TRBJ2-5
d_call: .

cdr3_aa: CASSQERRVGSGNTIYF
cdr3_nt: TGCGCCAGCAGCCAAGAAAGGAGAGTGGGCTCTGGAAACACCATATATTTT
clone_size: .
v_call: TRBV4-1
j_call: TRBJ1-3
d_call: .

cdr3_aa: CASSPTGVAYEQYF
cdr3_nt: TGTGCCAGCAGTCCCACAGGGGTGGCCTACGAGCAGTACTTC
clone_size: .
v_call: TRBV27
j_call: TRBJ2-7
d_call: TRBD1

cdr3_aa: CASSSSGGSTDTQYF
cdr3_nt: TGTGCCAGCAGTTCGAGCGGGGGTTCCACAGATACGCAGTATTTT
clone_size: .
v_call: TRBV6-5
j_call: TRBJ2-3
d_call: TRBD2

cdr3_aa: CAWSLGGGFGNEQFF
cdr3_nt: TGTGCCTGGAGTCTCGGCGGGGGGTTCGGGAATGAGCAGTTCTTC
clone_size: .
v_call: TRBV30
j_call: TRBJ2-1
d_call: TRBD2

cdr3_aa: CASSLQGGDEQFF
cdr3_nt: TGCGCCAGCAGCCTCCAGGGAGGCGATGAGCAGTTCTTC
clone_size: .
v_call: TRBV5-1
j_call: TRBJ2-1
d_call: .

cdr3_aa: CASTFHLAKGAYYGYTF
cdr3_nt: TGTGCCAGCACTTTCCACCTGGCCAAGGGGGCTTACTATGGCTACACCTTC
clone_size: .
v_call: TRBV2
j_call: TRBJ1-2
d_call: TRBD1

cdr3_aa: CASSSEPGSPLHF
cdr3_nt: TGTGCCAGCAGTTCAGAACCTGGTTCACCCCTCCACTTT
clone_size: .
v_call: TRBV12-3/TRBV12-4
j_call: TRBJ1-6
d_call: .

cdr3_aa: CASSPPLLATDTQYF
cdr3_nt: TGCGCCAGCAGCCCGCCCCTCCTAGCGACAGATACGCAGTATTTT
clone_size: few
v_call: TRBV5-1
j_call: TRBJ2-3
d_call: .

cdr3_aa: CASSFRRQDYGYTF
cdr3_nt: TGTGCCAGCAGCTTCAGGCGACAGGACTATGGCTACACCTTC
clone_size: .
v_call: TRBV11-2
j_call: TRBJ1-2
d_call: .

cdr3_aa: CASSSTGQAYNEQFF
cdr3_nt: TGTGCCAGCAGCTCCACGGGACAGGCATACAATGAGCAGTTCTTC
clone_size: .
v_call: TRBV9
j_call: TRBJ2-1
d_call: TRBD1

cdr3_aa: CASSEGLVRVQETQYF
cdr3_nt: TGTGCCAGCAGCGAAGGGTTAGTTAGAGTTCAAGAGACCCAGTACTTC
clone_size: .
v_call: TRBV6-1
j_call: TRBJ2-5
d_call: .

cdr3_aa: CASRADSGNTIYF
cdr3_nt: TGTGCCAGCAGGGCGGACTCTGGAAACACCATATATTTT
clone_size: .
v_call: TRBV7-2
j_call: TRBJ1-3
d_call: .

cdr3_aa: CASSRDLLAGGSYEQYF
cdr3_nt: TGTGCCAGCAGCCGAGATTTACTAGCGGGGGGATCCTACGAGCAGTACTTC
clone_size: .
v_call: TRBV7-8
j_call: TRBJ2-7
d_call: TRBD2

cdr3_aa: CASFRSGRGTEAFF
cdr3_nt: TGTGCCAGTTTTCGATCCGGGCGGGGCACTGAAGCTTTCTTT
clone_size: .
v_call: TRBV19
j_call: TRBJ1-1
d_call: .

cdr3_aa: CASSSTGVPNQPQHF
cdr3_nt: TGTGCCAGCAGCTCAACAGGGGTTCCTAATCAGCCCCAGCATTTT
clone_size: .
v_call: TRBV2
j_call: TRBJ1-5
d_call: TRBD1

cdr3_aa: CASSWGEGMNTEAFF
cdr3_nt: TGTGCCAGTAGTTGGGGGGAGGGAATGAACACTGAAGCTTTCTTT
clone_size: .
v_call: TRBV19
j_call: TRBJ1-1
d_call: .

cdr3_aa: CASSLGTGGSYEQYF
cdr3_nt: TGCGCCAGCAGCCTCGGGACAGGGGGCTCCTACGAGCAGTACTTC
clone_size: .
v_call: TRBV5-1
j_call: TRBJ2-7
d_call: TRBD1

cdr3_aa: CAISETGSNYGYTF
cdr3_nt: TGTGCCATCAGTGAGACAGGGTCCAACTATGGCTACACCTTC
clone_size: .
v_call: TRBV10-3
j_call: TRBJ1-2
d_call: .

cdr3_aa: CATSRGTSGGTYNEQFF
cdr3_nt: TGTGCCACCAGCAGAGGGACTAGCGGGGGGACTTACAATGAGCAGTTCTTC
clone_size: once
v_call: TRBV15
j_call: TRBJ2-1
d_call: TRBD2